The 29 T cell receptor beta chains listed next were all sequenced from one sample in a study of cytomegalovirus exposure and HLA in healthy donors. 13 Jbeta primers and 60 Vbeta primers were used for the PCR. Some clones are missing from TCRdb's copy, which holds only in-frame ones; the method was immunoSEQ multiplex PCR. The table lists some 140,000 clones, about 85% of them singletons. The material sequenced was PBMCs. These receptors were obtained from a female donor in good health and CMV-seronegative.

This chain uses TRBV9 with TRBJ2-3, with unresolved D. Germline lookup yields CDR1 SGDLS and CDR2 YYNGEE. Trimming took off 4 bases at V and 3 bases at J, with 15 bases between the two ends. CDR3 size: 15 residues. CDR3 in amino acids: CASSPDVGETDTQYF. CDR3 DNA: TGTGCCAGCAGCCCAGACGTGGGCGAGACAGATACGCAGTATTTT. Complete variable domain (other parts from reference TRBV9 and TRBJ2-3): DSGVTQTPKHLITATGQRVTLRCSPRSGDLSVYWYQQSLDQGLQFLIQYYNGEERAKGNILERFSAQQFPDLHSELNLSSLELGDSALYFCASSPDVGETDTQYFGPGTRLTVL.

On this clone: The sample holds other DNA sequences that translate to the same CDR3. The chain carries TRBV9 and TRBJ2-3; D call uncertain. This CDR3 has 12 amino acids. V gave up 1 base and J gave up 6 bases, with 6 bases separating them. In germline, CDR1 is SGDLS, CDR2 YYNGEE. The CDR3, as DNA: TGTGCCAGCAGCGTAACGGAGGATACGCAGTATTTT. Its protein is CASSVTEDTQYF.

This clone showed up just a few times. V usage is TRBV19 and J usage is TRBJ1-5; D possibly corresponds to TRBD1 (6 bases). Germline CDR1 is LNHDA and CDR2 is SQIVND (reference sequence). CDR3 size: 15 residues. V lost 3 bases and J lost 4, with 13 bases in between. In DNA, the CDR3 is TGTGCCAGTAGTATGGGGGCGGGGGCGAATCAGCCCCAGCATTTT. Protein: CASSMGAGANQPQHF.

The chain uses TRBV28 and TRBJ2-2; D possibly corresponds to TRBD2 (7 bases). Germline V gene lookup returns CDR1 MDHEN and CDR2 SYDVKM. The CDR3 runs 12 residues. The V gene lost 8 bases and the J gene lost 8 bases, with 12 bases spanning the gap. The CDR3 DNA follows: TGTGCCAGCGGGGGGGCAGTTGGGGAGCTGTTTTTT. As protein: CASGGAVGELFF.

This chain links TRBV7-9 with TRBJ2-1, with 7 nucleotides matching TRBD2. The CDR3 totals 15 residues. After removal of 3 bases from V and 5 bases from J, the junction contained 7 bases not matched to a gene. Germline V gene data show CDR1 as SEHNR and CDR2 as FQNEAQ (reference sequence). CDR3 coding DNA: TGTGCCAGCAGCTTGCGCGGGAGAAGAGACAATGAGCAGTTCTTC. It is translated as CASSLRGRRDNEQFF.

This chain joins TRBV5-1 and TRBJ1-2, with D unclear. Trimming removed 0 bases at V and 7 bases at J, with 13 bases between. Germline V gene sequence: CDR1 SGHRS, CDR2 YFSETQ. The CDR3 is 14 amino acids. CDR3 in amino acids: CASSLAEGVSGYTF. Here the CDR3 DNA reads TGCGCCAGCAGCTTGGCCGAGGGAGTAAGTGGCTACACCTTC. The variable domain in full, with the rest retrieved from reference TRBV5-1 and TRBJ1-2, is KAGVTQTPRYLIKTRGQQVTLSCSPISGHRSVSWYQQTPGQGLQFLFEYFSETQRNKGNFPGRFSGRQFSNSRSEMNVSTLELGDSALYLCASSLAEGVSGYTFGSGTRLTVV.

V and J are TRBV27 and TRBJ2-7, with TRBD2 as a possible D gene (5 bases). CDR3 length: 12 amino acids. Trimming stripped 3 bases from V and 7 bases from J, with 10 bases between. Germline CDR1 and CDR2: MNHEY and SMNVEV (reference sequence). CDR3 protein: CASSFPSGEQYF. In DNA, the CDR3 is TGTGCCAGCAGTTTCCCCTCGGGGGAGCAGTACTTC.

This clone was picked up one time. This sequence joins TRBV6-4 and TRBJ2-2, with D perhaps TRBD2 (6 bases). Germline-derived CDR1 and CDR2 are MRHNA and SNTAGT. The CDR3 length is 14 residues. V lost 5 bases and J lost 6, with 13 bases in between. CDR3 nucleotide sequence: TGTGCCAGCAGTCCGGACTGGGAGGCCGGGGAGCTGTTTTTT. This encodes CASSPDWEAGELFF.

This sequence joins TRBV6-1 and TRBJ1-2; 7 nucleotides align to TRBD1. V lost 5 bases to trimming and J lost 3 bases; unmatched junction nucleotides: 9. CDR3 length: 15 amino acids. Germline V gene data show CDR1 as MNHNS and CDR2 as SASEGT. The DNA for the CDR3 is TGTGCCAGCAGTCAGGACAGGCAGTATGACTATGGCTACACCTTC. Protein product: CASSQDRQYDYGYTF.

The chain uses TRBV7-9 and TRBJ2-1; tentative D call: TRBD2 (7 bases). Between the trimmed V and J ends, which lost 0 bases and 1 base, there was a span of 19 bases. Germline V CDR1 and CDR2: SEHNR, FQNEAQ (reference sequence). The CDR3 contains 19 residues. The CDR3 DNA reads TGTGCCAGCAGCTTAGCCCGTGGAGGGGGGGAACCTTCCTACAATGAGCAGTTCTTC. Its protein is CASSLARGGGEPSYNEQFF.

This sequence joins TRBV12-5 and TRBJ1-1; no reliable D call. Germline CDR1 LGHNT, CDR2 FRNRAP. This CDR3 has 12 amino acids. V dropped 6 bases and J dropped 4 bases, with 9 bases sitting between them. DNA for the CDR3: TGTGCTAGTGGACGGTTCCCCACTGAAGCTTTCTTT. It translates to CASGRFPTEAFF.

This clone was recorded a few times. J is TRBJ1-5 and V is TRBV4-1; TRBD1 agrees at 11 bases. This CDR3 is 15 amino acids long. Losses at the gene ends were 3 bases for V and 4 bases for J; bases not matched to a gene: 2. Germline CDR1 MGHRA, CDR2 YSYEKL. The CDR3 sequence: CASSQGQGVNQPQHF. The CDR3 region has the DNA TGCGCCAGCAGCCAGGGACAGGGGGTTAATCAGCCCCAGCATTTT.

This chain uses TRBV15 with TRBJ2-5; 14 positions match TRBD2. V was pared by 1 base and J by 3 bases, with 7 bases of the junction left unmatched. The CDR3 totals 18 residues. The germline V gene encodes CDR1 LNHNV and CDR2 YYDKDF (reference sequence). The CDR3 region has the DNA TGTGCCACCAGCAGAGGGGCCCCGGGACTAGCGGGAGAAGAGACCCAGTACTTC. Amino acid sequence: CATSRGAPGLAGEETQYF.

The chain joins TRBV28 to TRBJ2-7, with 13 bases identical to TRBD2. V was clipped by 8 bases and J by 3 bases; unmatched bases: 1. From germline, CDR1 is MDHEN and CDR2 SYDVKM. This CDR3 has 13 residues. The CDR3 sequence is CASGTSGDYEQYF. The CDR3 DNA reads TGTGCCAGCGGGACTAGCGGGGACTACGAGCAGTACTTC.

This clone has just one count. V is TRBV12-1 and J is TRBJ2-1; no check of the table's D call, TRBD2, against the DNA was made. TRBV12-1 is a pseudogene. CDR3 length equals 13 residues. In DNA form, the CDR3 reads TGTGCCAGCAGCTTTGGAGTCTACAATGAGCAGTTCTTC. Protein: CASSFGVYNEQFF.

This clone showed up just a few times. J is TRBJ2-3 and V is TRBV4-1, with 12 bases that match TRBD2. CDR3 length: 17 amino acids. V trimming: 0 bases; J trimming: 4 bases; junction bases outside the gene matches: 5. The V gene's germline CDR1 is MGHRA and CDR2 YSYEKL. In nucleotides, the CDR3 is TGCGCCAGCAGCCAAGATGGCGCTAGCGGGGGGGCAGATACGCAGTATTTT. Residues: CASSQDGASGGADTQYF.

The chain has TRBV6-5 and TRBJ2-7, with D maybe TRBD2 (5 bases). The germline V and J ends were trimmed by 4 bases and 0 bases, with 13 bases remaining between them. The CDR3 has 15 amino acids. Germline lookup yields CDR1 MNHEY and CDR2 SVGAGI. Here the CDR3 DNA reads TGTGCCAGCAGTTCCCCACCGGGAAGCTCCTACGAGCAGTACTTC. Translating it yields CASSSPPGSSYEQYF.

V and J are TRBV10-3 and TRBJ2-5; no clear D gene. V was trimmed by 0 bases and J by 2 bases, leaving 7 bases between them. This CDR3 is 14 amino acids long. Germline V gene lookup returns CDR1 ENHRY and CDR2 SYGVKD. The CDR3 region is CAISESASQETQYF. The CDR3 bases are TGTGCCATCAGTGAGTCAGCTAGTCAAGAGACCCAGTACTTC.

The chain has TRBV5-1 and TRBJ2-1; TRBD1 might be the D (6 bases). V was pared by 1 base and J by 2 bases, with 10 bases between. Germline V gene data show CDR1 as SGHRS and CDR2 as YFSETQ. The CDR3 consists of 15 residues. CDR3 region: CASSLLQGTYNEQFF. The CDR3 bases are TGCGCCAGCAGCTTGCTACAGGGAACCTACAATGAGCAGTTCTTC.

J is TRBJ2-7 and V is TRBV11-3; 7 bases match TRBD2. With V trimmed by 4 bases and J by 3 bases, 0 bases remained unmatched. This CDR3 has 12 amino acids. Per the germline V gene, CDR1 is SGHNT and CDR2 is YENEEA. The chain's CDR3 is CASSSSGYEQYF. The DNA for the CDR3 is TGTGCCAGCAGCTCTAGCGGCTACGAGCAGTACTTC.

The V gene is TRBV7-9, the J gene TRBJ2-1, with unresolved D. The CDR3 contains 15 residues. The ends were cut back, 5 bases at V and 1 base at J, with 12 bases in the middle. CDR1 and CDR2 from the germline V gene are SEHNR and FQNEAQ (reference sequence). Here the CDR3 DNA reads TGTGCCAGCAGCGGCTTAAGTTTTTCCTACAATGAGCAGTTCTTC. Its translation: CASSGLSFSYNEQFF.

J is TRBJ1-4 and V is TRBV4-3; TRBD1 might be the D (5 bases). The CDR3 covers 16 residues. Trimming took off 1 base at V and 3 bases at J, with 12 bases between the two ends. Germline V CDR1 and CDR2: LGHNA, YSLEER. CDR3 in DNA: TGCGCCAGCAGCCAAGCTACAGGCTGGGCTAATGAAAAACTGTTTTTT. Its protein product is CASSQATGWANEKLFF.

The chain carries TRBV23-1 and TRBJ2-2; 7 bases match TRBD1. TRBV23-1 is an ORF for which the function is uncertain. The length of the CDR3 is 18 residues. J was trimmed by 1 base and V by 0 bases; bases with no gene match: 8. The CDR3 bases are TGCGCCAGCAGTCAATCGCGCCGGGACAGCGTGAACACCGGGGAGCTGTTTTTT. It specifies CASSQSRRDSVNTGELFF.

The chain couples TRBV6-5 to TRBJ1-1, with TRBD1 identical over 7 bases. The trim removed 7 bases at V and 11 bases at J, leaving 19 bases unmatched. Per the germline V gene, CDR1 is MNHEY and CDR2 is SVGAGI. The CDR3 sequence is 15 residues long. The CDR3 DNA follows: TGTGCCAGCATTAACATGGGACAGACTCCCTGGAAGGCTTTCTTT. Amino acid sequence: CASINMGQTPWKAFF.

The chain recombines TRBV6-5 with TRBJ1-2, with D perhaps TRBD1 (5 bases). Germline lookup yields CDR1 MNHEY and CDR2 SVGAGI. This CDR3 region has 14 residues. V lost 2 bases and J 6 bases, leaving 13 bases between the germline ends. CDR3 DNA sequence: TGTGCCAGCAGTTACCGACAGACCCGGAATGGCTACACCTTC. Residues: CASSYRQTRNGYTF.

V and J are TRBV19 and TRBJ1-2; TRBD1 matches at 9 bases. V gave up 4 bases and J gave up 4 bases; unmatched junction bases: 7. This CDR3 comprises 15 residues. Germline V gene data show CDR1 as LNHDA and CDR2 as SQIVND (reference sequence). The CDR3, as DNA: TGTGCCAGTAGTACAACAGGGGGCGCTGGCTATGGCTACACCTTC. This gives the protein CASSTTGGAGYGYTF.

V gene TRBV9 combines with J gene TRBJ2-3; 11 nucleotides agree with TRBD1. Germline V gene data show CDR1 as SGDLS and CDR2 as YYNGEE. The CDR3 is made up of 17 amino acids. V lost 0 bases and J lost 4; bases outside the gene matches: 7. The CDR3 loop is CASSVGIGTGGSDTQYF. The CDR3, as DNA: TGTGCCAGCAGCGTAGGAATTGGGACAGGGGGTTCAGATACGCAGTATTTT.

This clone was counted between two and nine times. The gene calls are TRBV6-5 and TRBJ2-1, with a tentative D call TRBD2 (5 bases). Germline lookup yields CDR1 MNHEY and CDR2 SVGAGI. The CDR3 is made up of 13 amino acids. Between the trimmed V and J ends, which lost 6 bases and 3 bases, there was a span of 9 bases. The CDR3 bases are TGTGCCAGCAGCTACCGGGACTACAATGAGCAGTTCTTC. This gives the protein CASSYRDYNEQFF.

The CDR3 bases are TGTGCCAGCAGGATCTCAGACAATGAGCAGTTCTTC. Its translation is CASRISDNEQFF. The V call is TRBV28, the J call TRBJ2-1; unclear D gene. Germline V lookup: CDR1 MDHEN, CDR2 SYDVKM. This CDR3 has 12 amino acids. V lost 6 bases and J lost 5, with 8 bases in between.